These T cell receptor beta chains were read from a single sample in a study of control samples from healthy donors and cancer patients. Profiled with immunoSEQ multiplex PCR; TCRdb holds only in-frame clones, not every one. The data show around 250,000 clones, roughly 80% seen once. Sequencing was carried out using PBMCs. Receptors originate from a woman aged 60 to 75 with lung cancer. Each CDR3 is given without its conserved first and last residue. A D gene is named only where the DNA matches it firmly. Clone size is not always given. Where it is, it says once, few, many or a class for expanded clones.

v_gene	j_gene	abundance	d_gene	CDR3aa
TRBV19	TRBJ2-7	-	TRBD2	ASSPPEGAAGVWHEQY
TRBV11-3	TRBJ2-1	-	-	ASSPGGRRNEQF
TRBV18	TRBJ2-7	-	TRBD1	ASSPPAGGSYEQY
TRBV28	TRBJ1-2	few	-	ASSLARDNGYT
TRBV5-4	TRBJ2-5	-	-	ASSLRRGAGETQY
TRBV5-4	TRBJ1-1	-	TRBD1	ASSLTGANTEAF
TRBV15	TRBJ2-5	-	TRBD1	ATSRKTGVQETQY
TRBV28	TRBJ1-2	-	TRBD1	ASRETGTGDYGYT
TRBV19	TRBJ1-1	-	TRBD1	ASILRGQGAYTEAF
TRBV6-5	TRBJ1-1	-	TRBD1	ASSYLPGQGETEAF
TRBV9	TRBJ1-1	once	-	ASSVQTGMNTEAF
TRBV3-1/TRBV3-2	TRBJ2-3	-	TRBD2	ASSQGLAGGLANTDTQY
TRBV2	TRBJ1-1	few	-	ASRLRTGHTEAF
TRBV9	TRBJ1-3	-	-	ASSVGGESSGNTIY
TRBV5-1	TRBJ1-6	-	TRBD1	ASTPTGSSYNSPLH
TRBV3-1/TRBV3-2	TRBJ1-4	-	-	ASSQGRHGRKLF